The 21 T cell receptor beta chains given below trace back to one sample, sequenced in a study of shared clonotypes between healthy human individuals. Profiled with immunoSEQ multiplex PCR; TCRdb holds only in-frame clones, not every one. The sample carries 1 million to 1.2 million clones, roughly 80% recorded once. Sample: memory CD4+ T cells from PBMCs. The subset: CD45RA-negative fraction. The receptors come from a man aged 18 to 35 in good health. Some clones in this sample may be carry-over from other donors' samples.

Ten or more counts support this clone. The chain couples TRBV2 to TRBJ1-2; TRBD1 is a possible D gene (6 bases). V lost 6 bases, J lost 4 bases, and 15 bases lay in between. Germline-derived CDR1 and CDR2 are SNHLY and FYNNEI. There are 14 residues in the CDR3. In DNA, the CDR3 is TGTGCCAGCAGCGGGAGGGGGACCTTCTATGGCTACACCTTC. It encodes CASSGRGTFYGYTF. Looking up the rest from reference TRBV2 and TRBJ1-2 gives the full variable domain: EPEVTQTPSHQVTQMGQEVILRCVPISNHLYFYWYRQILGQKVEFLVSFYNNEISEKSEIFDDQFSVERPDGSNFTLKIRSTKLEDSAMYFCASSGRGTFYGYTFGSGTRLTVV.

This chain uses TRBV4-2 with TRBJ2-1; possibly TRBD1 for D (6 bases). Germline CDR1 is LGHNA and CDR2 is YNFKEQ. The V and J ends lost 2 bases and 3 bases respectively, with 11 bases between them. This CDR3 has 15 residues. CDR3 amino acids: CASSQQQGFYNEQFF. CDR3 nucleotide sequence: TGTGCCAGCAGCCAACAACAGGGATTCTACAATGAGCAGTTCTTC.

The chain employs TRBV11-2 and TRBJ1-1; D gene ambiguous. Germline assignment: CDR1 SGHAT and CDR2 FQNNGV. The V and J ends lost 5 bases and 1 base respectively, with 14 bases between them. This CDR3 region has 15 residues. DNA of the CDR3: TGTGCCAGCAGCGCAGGACTCCTGAAGAACACTGAAGCTTTCTTT. Residues: CASSAGLLKNTEAFF.

The V and J genes are TRBV7-3 and TRBJ2-1; D gene uncertain. This CDR3 has 13 amino acids. Germline V gene sequence: CDR1 SGHTA, CDR2 FQGTGA. Trimming removed 3 bases from V and 4 bases from J, with 7 bases in between. CDR3 DNA: TGTGCCAGCAGCTTGGGGTTTTACAATGAGCAGTTCTTC. Its protein product is CASSLGFYNEQFF.

This clone was seen more than once but under ten times. Additional DNA sequences in this sample encode the identical CDR3. The rearrangement uses TRBV5-1 and TRBJ1-1; D is uncertain. Germline CDR1 SGHRS, CDR2 YFSETQ. V lost 2 bases and J 0 bases, leaving 8 bases between the germline ends. The CDR3 contains 14 residues. CDR3: CASSLSGLNTEAFF. CDR3 sequence (DNA): TGCGCCAGCAGCTTATCAGGTTTGAACACTGAAGCTTTCTTT.

This chain uses TRBV7-6 with TRBJ1-4; 7 bases match TRBD1. The CDR3 sequence is 16 residues long. V was clipped by 5 bases and J by 7 bases; unmatched bases: 13. CDR1 and CDR2 from the germline V gene are SGHVS and FNYEAQ. The CDR3 loop reads CASSPGGTAGGEKLFF. The CDR3 DNA is TGTGCCAGCAGCCCGGGCGGGACAGCTGGGGGTGAAAAACTGTTTTTT.

V gene TRBV18 combines with J gene TRBJ1-5, with a possible D match to TRBD1 (6 bases). The germline V gene encodes CDR1 KGHSH and CDR2 LQKENI. The CDR3 is 17 amino acids. The ends were cut back, 6 bases at V and 5 bases at J, with 23 bases in the middle. The CDR3, as DNA: TGTGCCAGCTCCTCCGAGTTTTCAACCGGGACATATCAGCCCCAGCATTTT. Translating it yields CASSSEFSTGTYQPQHF.

Concerning this clone itself: The sample holds other DNA sequences that translate to the same CDR3. This chain links TRBV7-8 with TRBJ1-5; 10 bases match TRBD1. The CDR3 loop spans 15 amino acids. Trimming took 3 bases from V and 2 from J; bases not matched to a gene: 1. Germline CDR1 reads SGHVS; CDR2 reads FQNEAQ. The CDR3 sequence: CASSLGTGGNQPQHF. As DNA, the CDR3 is TGTGCCAGCAGCTTGGGGACAGGGGGCAATCAGCCCCAGCATTTT.

A few counts support this clone. The CDR3 loop is CASTRSGEQFF. As DNA, the CDR3 is TGTGCCAGCACTAGGAGCGGAGAGCAGTTCTTC. This chain links TRBV6-1 with TRBJ2-1, with a possible D match to TRBD2 (5 bases). CDR1 MNHNS and CDR2 SASEGT come from the germline V gene. The CDR3 extends over 11 amino acids. V was pared by 7 bases and J by 10 bases, with 11 bases between.

The J gene is TRBJ2-1, the V gene TRBV29-1; 8 bases are a match to TRBD2. Germline V gene lookup returns CDR1 SQVTM and CDR2 ANQGSEA. The CDR3 runs to 15 residues. The V segment lost 8 bases and the J segment 5 bases; nucleotides outside the gene matches: 14. This CDR3 reads CSLGWGSGNDNEQFF. CDR3 sequence (DNA): TGCAGCTTAGGATGGGGTAGCGGGAACGACAATGAGCAGTTCTTC.

The V and J genes are TRBV29-1 and TRBJ2-3; 10 nucleotides line up with TRBD1. The CDR3 has 16 amino acids. Germline V gives CDR1 SQVTM, CDR2 ANQGSEA. J gave up 2 bases and V 4 bases, and 9 bases lay outside the gene matches. DNA of the CDR3: TGCAGCGTTGGGAATTGGGACAGGGGAGACACAGATACGCAGTATTTT. Its translation is CSVGNWDRGDTDTQYF.

This clone was found a few times. Distinct nucleotide sequences in the sample also encode this CDR3. The CDR3 sequence: CASSAGTANTEAFF. DNA for the CDR3: TGCGCCAGCAGCGCCGGGACGGCGAACACTGAAGCTTTCTTT. The chain combines TRBV5-1 with TRBJ1-1; TRBD1 might be the D (5 bases). Germline values: CDR1 SGHRS, CDR2 YFSETQ. V lost 4 bases, J lost 1 base, and 11 bases lay in between. The CDR3 totals 14 residues.

This chain links TRBV15 with TRBJ1-3; D unresolved. From germline, CDR1 is LNHNV and CDR2 YYDKDF (reference sequence). The CDR3 totals 17 residues. V lost 0 bases and J lost 2, with 14 bases in between. The CDR3 sequence is CATSRDNRGGTGNTIYF. In nucleotides, the CDR3 is TGTGCCACCAGCAGAGATAATCGGGGAGGCACTGGAAACACCATATATTTT.

This chain joins TRBV28 and TRBJ1-6; perhaps TRBD1 as D (6 bases). V was trimmed by 7 bases and J by 8 bases, leaving 6 bases between them. Per the germline V gene, CDR1 is MDHEN and CDR2 is SYDVKM. The CDR3 is made up of 11 amino acids. CDR3 bases: TGTGCCAGCAAGGGGGATTCACCCCTCCACTTT. Protein sequence: CASKGDSPLHF.

As concerns this clone: Distinct nucleotide sequences in the sample also encode this CDR3. The V gene is TRBV18, the J gene TRBJ2-3; a weak D match, TRBD1 (5 bases). V dropped 3 bases and J dropped 0 bases, with 7 bases sitting between them. CDR1 is KGHSH and CDR2 is LQKENI in the germline V gene. The length of the CDR3 is 14 residues. CDR3 sequence: CASSPAGSTDTQYF. CDR3 sequence (DNA): TGTGCCAGCTCACCGGCAGGGAGCACAGATACGCAGTATTTT.

The chain has TRBV4-2 and TRBJ2-1; D ambiguous. V dropped 0 bases and J dropped 10 bases, with 13 bases sitting between them. This CDR3 contains 14 residues. Germline CDR1 LGHNA, CDR2 YNFKEQ. The CDR3 nucleotides read TGTGCCAGCAGCCAAGATTGGGCCCCCCTCGAGCAGTTCTTC. Translation: CASSQDWAPLEQFF.

The chain carries TRBV11-2 and TRBJ1-1, with 7 bases aligning to TRBD1. Germline V gene sequence: CDR1 SGHAT, CDR2 FQNNGV. The CDR3 contains 15 residues. V shed 4 bases and J 8 bases; nucleotides not matched to a gene: 13. The CDR3 region is CASSSAGGFPWEAFF. CDR3 coding DNA: TGTGCCAGCAGCTCCGCAGGGGGATTTCCCTGGGAAGCTTTCTTT.

There are a few counts of this clone. The chain links TRBV13 to TRBJ2-1, with D unclear. CDR3 length: 14 amino acids. V was clipped by 2 bases and J by 4 bases, with 9 bases between them. Germline CDR1 reads PRHDT; CDR2 reads FYEKMQ (reference sequence). This chain's CDR3 is CASSLLTGYNEQFF. The CDR3, as DNA: TGTGCCAGCAGCTTACTTACCGGATACAATGAGCAGTTCTTC.

V and J are TRBV7-9 and TRBJ2-7; D is possibly TRBD2 (6 bases). CDR1 is SEHNR and CDR2 is FQNEAQ in the germline V gene (reference sequence). This CDR3 has 16 amino acids. V was trimmed by 0 bases and J by 3 bases, leaving 15 bases between them. This CDR3 reads CASSLASSVRFYEQYF. CDR3 in DNA: TGTGCCAGCAGCTTAGCGTCTAGCGTGCGCTTCTACGAGCAGTACTTC.

A note on this clone: The sample holds other DNA sequences that translate to the same CDR3. This rearrangement joins TRBV5-1 to TRBJ2-5, with 7 bases fitting TRBD1. The V segment lost 0 bases and the J segment 4 bases; nucleotides outside the gene matches: 3. This CDR3 has 14 residues. Germline CDR1 and CDR2: SGHRS and YFSETQ. CDR3 nucleotides: TGCGCCAGCAGCTTGGAAGGGGGCGGAGAGACCCAGTACTTC. Residues: CASSLEGGGETQYF.

J is TRBJ2-7 and V is TRBV6-6; D is unresolved. The CDR3 length is 12 residues. The germline V and J ends were trimmed by 6 bases and 4 bases, with 10 bases remaining between them. In germline, CDR1 is MNHNY, CDR2 SVGAGI (reference sequence). The CDR3 DNA follows: TGTGCCAGCAGACGTGACATATACGAGCAGTACTTC. Amino acids: CASRRDIYEQYF.